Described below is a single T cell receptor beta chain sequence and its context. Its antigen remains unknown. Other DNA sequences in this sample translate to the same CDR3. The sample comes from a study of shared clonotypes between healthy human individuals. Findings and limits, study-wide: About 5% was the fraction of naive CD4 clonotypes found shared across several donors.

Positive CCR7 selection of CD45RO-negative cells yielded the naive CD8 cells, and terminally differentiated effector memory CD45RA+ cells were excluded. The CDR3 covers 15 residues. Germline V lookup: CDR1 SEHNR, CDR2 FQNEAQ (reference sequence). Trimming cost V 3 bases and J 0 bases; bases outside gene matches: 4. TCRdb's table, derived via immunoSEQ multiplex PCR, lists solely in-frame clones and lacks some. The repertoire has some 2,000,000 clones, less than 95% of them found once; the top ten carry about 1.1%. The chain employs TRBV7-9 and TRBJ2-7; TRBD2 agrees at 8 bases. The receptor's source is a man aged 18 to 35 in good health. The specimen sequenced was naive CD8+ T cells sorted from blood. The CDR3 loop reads CASSFTSGSSYEQYF. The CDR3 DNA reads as TGTGCCAGCAGCTTTACTAGCGGCTCCTCCTACGAGCAGTACTTC.